This T cell receptor beta chain is drawn from a study of T-cell memory formation after mild COVID-19. Overall study context: Clusters of TCRs were largely donor specific.

About this clonotype: Its specificity is not known.

The study's findings and limits: Clones that contracted from day 15 to 85 had balanced CD4/CD8; later expanders were CD4+ biased.

Trimming took 5 bases from V and 10 from J, leaving 20 bases between them. CDR3 size: 14 residues. Per germline, CDR1 SGHTA and CDR2 FQGNSA. TCRdb re-called the 5' RACE reads with MiXCR, one entry per CDR3 protein. The table records fewer than 400,000 distinct CDR3 sequences, 15% to 20% of them present only once. What was sequenced was PBMCs or a T cell subset sorted from them (not recorded which). This rearrangement joins TRBV7-2 to TRBJ1-2, with D tentatively TRBD1 (6 bases). The source is a man aged 18 to 29 who had mild COVID-19 (a few samples of this study predate the infection). Cell type and time point are not known. CDR3 nucleotide sequence: TGTGCCAGCAGCCCTTACTCTGGGGGCGCAGCCTACACCTTC. It codes for CASSPYSGGAAYTF.